This TCR beta chain comes out of a study of blood T cell repertoires in COVID-19. This clone was counted a single time. Per germline, CDR1 SGHRS and CDR2 YFSETQ. This CDR3 is 17 amino acids long. V shed 4 bases and J 5 bases; nucleotides not matched to a gene: 9. Measured with immunoSEQ multiplex PCR; TCRdb has only the in-frame clones, and not every one. The sample includes about 230,000 clones, about nine tenths of them seen just once. The clonotype comes from a man younger than 30 who had recovered from COVID-19. The specimen sequenced was PBMCs or T cells enriched from blood (not recorded which). V and J are TRBV5-1 and TRBJ2-2, with 12 bases identical to TRBD2. The CDR3 nucleotides read TGCGCCAGCAGCCCTAGCGGGGGGGCCTGGGAGACCGGGGAGCTGTTTTTT. Its protein is CASSPSGGAWETGELFF.